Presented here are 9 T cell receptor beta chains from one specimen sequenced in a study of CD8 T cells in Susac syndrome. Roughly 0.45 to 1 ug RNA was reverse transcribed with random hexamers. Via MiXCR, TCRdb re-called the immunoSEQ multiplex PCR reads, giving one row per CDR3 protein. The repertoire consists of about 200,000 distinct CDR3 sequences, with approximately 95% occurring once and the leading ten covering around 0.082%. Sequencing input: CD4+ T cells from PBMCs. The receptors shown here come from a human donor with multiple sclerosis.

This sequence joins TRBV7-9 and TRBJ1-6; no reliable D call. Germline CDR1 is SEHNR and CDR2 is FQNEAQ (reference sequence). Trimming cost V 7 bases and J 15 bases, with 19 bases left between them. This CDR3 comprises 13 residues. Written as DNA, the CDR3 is TGTGCCAGCACCTTCTACACGGGTCCATACCTCCACTTT. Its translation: CASTFYTGPYLHF.

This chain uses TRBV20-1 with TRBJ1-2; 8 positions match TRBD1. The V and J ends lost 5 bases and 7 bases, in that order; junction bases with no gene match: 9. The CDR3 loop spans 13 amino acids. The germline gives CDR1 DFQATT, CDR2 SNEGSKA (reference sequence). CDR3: CSASTGGVGGYTF. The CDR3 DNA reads TGCAGTGCTTCAACAGGGGGGGTTGGTGGCTACACCTTC.

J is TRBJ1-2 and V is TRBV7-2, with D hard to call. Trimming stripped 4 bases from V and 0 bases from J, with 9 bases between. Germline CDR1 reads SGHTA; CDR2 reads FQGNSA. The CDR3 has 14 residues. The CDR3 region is CASSSDGANYGYTF. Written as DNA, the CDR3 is TGTGCCAGCAGCTCGGACGGAGCTAACTATGGCTACACCTTC.

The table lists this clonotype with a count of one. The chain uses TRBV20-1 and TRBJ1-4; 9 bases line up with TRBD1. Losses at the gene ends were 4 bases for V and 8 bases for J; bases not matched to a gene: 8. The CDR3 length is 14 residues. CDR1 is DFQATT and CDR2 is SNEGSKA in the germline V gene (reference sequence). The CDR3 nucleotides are TGCAGTGCTACTTCAGGACAGGGGCAAGAAAAACTGTTTTTT. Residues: CSATSGQGQEKLFF.

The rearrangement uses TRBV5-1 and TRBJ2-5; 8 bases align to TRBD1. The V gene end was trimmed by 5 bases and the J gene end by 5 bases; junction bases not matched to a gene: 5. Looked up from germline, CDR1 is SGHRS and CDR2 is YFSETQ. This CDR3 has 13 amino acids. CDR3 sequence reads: CASSAGGWETQYF. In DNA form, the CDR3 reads TGCGCCAGCAGTGCAGGGGGCTGGGAGACCCAGTACTTC.

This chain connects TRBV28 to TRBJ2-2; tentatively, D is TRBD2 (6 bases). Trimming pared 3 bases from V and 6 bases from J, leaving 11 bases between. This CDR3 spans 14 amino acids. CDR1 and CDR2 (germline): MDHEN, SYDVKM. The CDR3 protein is CASSFGGLAGELFF. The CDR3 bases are TGTGCCAGCAGTTTCGGGGGATTGGCCGGGGAGCTGTTTTTT.

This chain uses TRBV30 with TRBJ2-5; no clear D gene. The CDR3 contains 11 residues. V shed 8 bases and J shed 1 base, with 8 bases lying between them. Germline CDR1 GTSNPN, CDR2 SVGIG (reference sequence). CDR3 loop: CARRIQETQYF. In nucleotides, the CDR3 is TGTGCCCGGCGGATCCAAGAGACCCAGTACTTC.

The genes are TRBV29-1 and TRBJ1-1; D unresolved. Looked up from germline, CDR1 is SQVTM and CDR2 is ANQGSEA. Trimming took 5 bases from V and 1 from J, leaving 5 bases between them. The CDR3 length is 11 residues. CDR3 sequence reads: CSVITNTEAFF. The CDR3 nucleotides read TGCAGCGTTATCACGAACACTGAAGCTTTCTTT.

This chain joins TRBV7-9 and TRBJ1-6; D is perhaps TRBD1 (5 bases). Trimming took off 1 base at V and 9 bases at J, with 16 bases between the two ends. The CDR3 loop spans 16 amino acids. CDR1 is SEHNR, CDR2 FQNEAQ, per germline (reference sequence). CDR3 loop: CASSLEIAGGGSPLHF. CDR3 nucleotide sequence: TGTGCCAGCAGCTTAGAGATTGCGGGGGGAGGTTCACCCCTCCACTTT.